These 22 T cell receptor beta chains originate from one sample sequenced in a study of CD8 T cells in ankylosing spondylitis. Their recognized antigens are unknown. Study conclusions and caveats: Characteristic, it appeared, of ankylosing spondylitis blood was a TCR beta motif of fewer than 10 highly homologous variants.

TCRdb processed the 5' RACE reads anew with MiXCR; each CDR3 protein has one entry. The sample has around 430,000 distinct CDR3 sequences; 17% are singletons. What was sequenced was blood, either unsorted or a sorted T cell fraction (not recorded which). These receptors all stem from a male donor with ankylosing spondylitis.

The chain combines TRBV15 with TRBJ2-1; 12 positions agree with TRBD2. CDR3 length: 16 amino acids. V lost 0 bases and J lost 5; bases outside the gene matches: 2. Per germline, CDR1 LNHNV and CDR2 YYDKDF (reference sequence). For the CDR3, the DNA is TGTGCCACCAGCAGAGAACTAGCGGGAGGTCACAATGAGCAGTTCTTC. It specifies CATSRELAGGHNEQFF.

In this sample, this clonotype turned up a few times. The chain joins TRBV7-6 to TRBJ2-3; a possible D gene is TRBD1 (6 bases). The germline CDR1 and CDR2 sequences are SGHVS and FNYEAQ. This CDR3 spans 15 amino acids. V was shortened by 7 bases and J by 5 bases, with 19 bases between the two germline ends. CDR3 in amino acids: CASTPRGGGGDTQYF. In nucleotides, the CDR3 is TGTGCCAGCACCCCCCGGGGTGGGGGCGGAGATACGCAGTATTTT.

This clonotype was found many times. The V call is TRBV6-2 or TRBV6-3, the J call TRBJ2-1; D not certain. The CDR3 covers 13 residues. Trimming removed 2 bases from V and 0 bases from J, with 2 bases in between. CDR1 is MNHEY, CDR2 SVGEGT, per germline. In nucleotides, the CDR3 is TGTGCCAGCAGTTACGACTCCTACAATGAGCAGTTCTTC. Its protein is CASSYDSYNEQFF.

In DNA, the CDR3 is TGTGCCAGCATTAGACGGAACACAGATACGCAGTATTTT. This gives the protein CASIRRNTDTQYF. The chain uses TRBV28 and TRBJ2-3, with D unresolved. The CDR3 is 13 amino acids. V shed 7 bases and J shed 2 bases, with 10 bases lying between them. Germline V CDR1 and CDR2: MDHEN, SYDVKM.

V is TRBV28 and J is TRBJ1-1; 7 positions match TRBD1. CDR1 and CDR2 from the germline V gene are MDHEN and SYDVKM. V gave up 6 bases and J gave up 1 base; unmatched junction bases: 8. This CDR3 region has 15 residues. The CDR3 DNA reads TGTGCCAGCAGACCTCCCCGACAGGGGAACACTGAAGCTTTCTTT. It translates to CASRPPRQGNTEAFF.

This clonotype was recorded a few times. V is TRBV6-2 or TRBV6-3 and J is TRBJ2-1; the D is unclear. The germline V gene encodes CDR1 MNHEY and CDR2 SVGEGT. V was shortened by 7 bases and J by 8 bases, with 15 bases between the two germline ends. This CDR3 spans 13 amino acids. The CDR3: CASTNPINYEQFF. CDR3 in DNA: TGTGCCAGCACTAATCCTATAAATTATGAGCAGTTCTTC.

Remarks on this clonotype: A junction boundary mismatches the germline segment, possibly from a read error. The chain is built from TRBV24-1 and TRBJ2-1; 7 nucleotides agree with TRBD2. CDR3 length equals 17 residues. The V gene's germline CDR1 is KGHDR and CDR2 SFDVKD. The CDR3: CAISDLSAGEGYNEQFF. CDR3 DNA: TGTGCCATCAGTGATTTGAGTGCGGGGGAGGGGTACAATGAGCAGTTCTTC.

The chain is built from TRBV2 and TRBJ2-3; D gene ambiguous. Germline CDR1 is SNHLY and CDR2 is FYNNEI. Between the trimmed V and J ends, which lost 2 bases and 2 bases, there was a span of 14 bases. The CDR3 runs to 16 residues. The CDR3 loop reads CASSEFGIANTDTQYF. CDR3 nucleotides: TGTGCCAGCAGTGAATTTGGGATTGCGAACACAGATACGCAGTATTTT. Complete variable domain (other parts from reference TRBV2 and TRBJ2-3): EPEVTQTPSHQVTQMGQEVILRCVPISNHLYFYWYRQILGQKVEFLVSFYNNEISEKSEIFDDQFSVERPDGSNFTLKIRSTKLEDSAMYFCASSEFGIANTDTQYFGPGTRLTVL.

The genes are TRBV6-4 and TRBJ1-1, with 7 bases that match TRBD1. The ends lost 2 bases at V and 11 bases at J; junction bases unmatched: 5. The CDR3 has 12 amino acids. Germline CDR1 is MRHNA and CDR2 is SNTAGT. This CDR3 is CASSDMRGQAFF. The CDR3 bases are TGTGCCAGCAGTGACATGCGGGGACAGGCTTTCTTT.

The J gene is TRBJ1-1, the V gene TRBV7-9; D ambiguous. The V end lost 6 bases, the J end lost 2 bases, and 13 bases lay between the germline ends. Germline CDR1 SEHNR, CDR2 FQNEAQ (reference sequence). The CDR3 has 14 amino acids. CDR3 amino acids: CASSHNAGNTEAFF. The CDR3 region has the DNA TGTGCCAGCAGTCATAATGCTGGCAACACTGAAGCTTTCTTT. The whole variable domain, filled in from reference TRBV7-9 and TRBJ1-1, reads DTGVSQNPRHKITKRGQNVTFRCDPISEHNRLYWYRQTLGQGPEFLTYFQNEAQLEKSRLLSDRFSAERPKGSFSTLEIQRTEQGDSAMYLCASSHNAGNTEAFFGQGTRLTVV.

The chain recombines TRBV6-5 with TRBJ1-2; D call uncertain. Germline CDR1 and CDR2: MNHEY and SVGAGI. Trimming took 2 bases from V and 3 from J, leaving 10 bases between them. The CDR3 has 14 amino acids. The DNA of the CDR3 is TGTGCCAGCAGTTACGGGCGGCAGGACTATGGCTACACCTTC. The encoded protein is CASSYGRQDYGYTF.

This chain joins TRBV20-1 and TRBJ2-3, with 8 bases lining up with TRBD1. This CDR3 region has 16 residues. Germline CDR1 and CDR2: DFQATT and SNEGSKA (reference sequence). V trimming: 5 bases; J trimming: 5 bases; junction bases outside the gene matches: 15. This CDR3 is CSAGPARGPGRDTQYF. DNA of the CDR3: TGCAGTGCTGGCCCCGCCAGGGGGCCAGGGCGAGATACGCAGTATTTT.

CDR3 DNA sequence: TGTGCCAGCAGTGAAGTTGAGCGACTAGGAGGTGACCCGAGCTCCTACAATGAGCAGTTCTTC. Translating gives CASSEVERLGGDPSSYNEQFF. The J gene is TRBJ2-1, the V gene TRBV2; the D gene is possibly TRBD2 (6 bases). Germline V gene sequence: CDR1 SNHLY, CDR2 FYNNEI. CDR3 length: 21 amino acids. The ends were cut back, 1 base at V and 0 bases at J, with 25 bases in the middle.

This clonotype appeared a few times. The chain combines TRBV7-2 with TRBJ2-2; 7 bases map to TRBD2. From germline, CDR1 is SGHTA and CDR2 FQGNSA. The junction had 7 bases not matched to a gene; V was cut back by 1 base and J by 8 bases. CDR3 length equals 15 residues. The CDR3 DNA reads TGTGCCAGCAGCTTAGATGGACTAGTTTCTGGGGAGCTGTTTTTT. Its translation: CASSLDGLVSGELFF.

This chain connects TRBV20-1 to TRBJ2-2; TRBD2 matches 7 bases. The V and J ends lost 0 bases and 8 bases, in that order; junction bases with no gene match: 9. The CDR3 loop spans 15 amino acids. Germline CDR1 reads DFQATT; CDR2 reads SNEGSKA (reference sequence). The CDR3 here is CSAREGTTIAGELFF. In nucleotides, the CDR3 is TGCAGTGCTAGAGAGGGGACTACTATAGCTGGGGAGCTGTTTTTT.

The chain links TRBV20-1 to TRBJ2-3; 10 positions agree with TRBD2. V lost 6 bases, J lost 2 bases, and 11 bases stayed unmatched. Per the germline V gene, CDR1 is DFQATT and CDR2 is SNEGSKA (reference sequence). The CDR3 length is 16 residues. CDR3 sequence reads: CSADAYSGRSTDTQYF. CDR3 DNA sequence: TGCAGTGCCGACGCGTATAGCGGGAGGTCCACAGATACGCAGTATTTT.

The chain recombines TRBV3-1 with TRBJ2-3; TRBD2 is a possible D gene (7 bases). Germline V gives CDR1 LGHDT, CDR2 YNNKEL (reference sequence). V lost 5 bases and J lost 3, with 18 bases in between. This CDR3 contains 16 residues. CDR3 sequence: CASSTLGSGTTDTQYF. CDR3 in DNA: TGTGCCAGCAGCACACTTGGGAGCGGGACAACAGATACGCAGTATTTT.

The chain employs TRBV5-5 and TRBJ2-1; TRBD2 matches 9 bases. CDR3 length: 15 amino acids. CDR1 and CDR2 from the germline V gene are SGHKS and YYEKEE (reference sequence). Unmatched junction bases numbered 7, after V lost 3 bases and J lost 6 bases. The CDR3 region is CASSYQGGGANEQFF. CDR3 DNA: TGTGCCAGCAGCTACCAGGGCGGGGGGGCCAATGAGCAGTTCTTC.

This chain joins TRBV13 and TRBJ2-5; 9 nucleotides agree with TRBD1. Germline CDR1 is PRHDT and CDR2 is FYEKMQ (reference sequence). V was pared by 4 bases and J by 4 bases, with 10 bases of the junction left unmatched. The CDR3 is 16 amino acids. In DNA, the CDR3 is TGTGCCAGCAGCTACCACCGGGACAGGGAAGGAGAGACCCAGTACTTC. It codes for CASSYHRDREGETQYF.

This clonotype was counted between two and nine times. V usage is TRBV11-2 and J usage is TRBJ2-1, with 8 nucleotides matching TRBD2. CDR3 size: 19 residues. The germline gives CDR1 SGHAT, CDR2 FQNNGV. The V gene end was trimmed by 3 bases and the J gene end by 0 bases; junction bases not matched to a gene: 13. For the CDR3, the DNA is TGTGCCAGCAGCTTGTCCGGGACTAGAACGAGGAGCTCCTACAATGAGCAGTTCTTC. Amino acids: CASSLSGTRTRSSYNEQFF.

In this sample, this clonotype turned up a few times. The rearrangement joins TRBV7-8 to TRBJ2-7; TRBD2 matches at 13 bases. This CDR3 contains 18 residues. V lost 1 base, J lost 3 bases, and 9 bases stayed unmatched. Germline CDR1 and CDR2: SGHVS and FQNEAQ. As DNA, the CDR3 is TGTGCCAGCAGCTTAGTAGGGACTAGCGGGATGATTGGCTACGAGCAGTACTTC. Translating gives CASSLVGTSGMIGYEQYF.

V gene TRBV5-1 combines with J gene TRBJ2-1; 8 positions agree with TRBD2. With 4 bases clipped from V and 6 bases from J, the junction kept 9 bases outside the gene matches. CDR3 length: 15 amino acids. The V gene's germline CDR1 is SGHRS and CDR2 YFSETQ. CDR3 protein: CASSREGTIFNEQFF. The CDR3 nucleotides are TGCGCCAGCAGCCGGGAGGGGACTATTTTCAATGAGCAGTTCTTC.